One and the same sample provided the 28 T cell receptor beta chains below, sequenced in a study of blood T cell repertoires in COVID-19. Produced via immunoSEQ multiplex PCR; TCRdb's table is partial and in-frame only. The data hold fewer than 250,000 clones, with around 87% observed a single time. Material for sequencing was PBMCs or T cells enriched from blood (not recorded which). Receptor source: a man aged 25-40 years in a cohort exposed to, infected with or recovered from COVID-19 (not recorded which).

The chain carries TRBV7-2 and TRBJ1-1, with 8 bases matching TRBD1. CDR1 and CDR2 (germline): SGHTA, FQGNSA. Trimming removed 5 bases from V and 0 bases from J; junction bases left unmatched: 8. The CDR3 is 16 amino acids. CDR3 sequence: CASSPRTGSMNTEAFF. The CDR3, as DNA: TGTGCCAGCAGCCCCAGGACAGGGTCGATGAACACTGAAGCTTTCTTT.

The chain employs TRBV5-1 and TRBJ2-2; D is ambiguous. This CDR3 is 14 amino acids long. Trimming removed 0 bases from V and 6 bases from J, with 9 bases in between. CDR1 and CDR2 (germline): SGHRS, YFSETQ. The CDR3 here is CASSLGGRAGELFF. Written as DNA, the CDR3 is TGCGCCAGCAGCTTGGGAGGCCGGGCCGGGGAGCTGTTTTTT.

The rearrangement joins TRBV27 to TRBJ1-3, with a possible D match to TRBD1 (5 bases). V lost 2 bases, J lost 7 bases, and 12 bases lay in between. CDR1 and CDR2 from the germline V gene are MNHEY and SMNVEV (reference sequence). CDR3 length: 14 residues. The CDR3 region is CASSLGSAGNTIYF. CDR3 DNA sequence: TGTGCCAGCAGTTTAGGTTCTGCAGGGAACACCATATATTTT.

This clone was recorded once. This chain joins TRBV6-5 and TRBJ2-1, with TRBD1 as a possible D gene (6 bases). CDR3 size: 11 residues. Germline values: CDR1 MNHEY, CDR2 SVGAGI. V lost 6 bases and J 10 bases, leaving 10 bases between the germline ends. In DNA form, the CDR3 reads TGTGCCAGCAGGACCGGGACAGAGCAGTTCTTC. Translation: CASRTGTEQFF.

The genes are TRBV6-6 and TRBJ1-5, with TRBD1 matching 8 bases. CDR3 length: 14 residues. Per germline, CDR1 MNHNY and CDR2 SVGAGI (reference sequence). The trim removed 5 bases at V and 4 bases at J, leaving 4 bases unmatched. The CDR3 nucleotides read TGTGCCAGCAGTGGACAGGGAAGGAATCAGCCCCAGCATTTT. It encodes CASSGQGRNQPQHF.

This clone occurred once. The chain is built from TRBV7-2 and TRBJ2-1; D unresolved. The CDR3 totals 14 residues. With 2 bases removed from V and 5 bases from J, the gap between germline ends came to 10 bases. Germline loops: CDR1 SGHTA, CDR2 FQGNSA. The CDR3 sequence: CASSLRSVNNEQFF. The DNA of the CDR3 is TGTGCCAGCAGCTTACGGTCCGTTAACAATGAGCAGTTCTTC.

The CDR3 region has the DNA TGTGCCAGCAGAGCCGGGAGGGCCGATGAGCAGTTCTTC. Protein sequence: CASRAGRADEQFF. This sequence joins TRBV12-3 or TRBV12-4 and TRBJ2-1, with 8 bases that match TRBD2. This CDR3 comprises 13 residues. The J segment lost 8 bases and the V segment lost 6 bases, leaving 6 bases of the junction unmatched.

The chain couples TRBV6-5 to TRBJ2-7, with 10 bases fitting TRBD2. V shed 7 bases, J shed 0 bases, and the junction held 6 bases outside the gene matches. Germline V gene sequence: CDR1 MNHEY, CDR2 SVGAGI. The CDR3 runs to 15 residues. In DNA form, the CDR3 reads TGTGCCAGCAAGCTAGCGGGAGCTTCCTCCTACGAGCAGTACTTC. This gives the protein CASKLAGASSYEQYF.

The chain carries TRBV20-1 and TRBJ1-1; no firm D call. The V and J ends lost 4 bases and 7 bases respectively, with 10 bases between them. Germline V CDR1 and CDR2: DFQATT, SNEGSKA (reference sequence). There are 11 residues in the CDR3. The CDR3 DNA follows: TGCAGTGCTATGGGCCCTGTTGAAGCTTTCTTT. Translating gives CSAMGPVEAFF.

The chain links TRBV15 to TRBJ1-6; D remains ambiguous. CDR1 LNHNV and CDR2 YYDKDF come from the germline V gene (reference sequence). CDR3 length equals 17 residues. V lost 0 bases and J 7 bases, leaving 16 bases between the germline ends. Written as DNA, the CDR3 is TGTGCCACCAGCAGAGATAGGCCGTCAGGACTGAATTCACCCCTCCACTTT. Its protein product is CATSRDRPSGLNSPLHF.

Written as DNA, the CDR3 is TGTGCCAGCAGCCAGCAGGGTGTCACTGGAAACACCATATATTTT. This sequence encodes CASSQQGVTGNTIYF. This chain uses TRBV7-8 with TRBJ1-3; tentatively, D is TRBD1 (5 bases). The germline V and J ends were trimmed by 5 bases and 2 bases, with 13 bases remaining between them. CDR1 and CDR2 from the germline V gene are SGHVS and FQNEAQ. The CDR3 runs to 15 residues.

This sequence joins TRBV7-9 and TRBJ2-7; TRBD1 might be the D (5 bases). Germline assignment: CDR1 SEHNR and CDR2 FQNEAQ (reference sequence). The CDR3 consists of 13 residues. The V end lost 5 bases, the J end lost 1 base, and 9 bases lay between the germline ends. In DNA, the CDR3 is TGTGCCAGCAGCAAGGACACTTCCTACGAGCAGTACTTC. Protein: CASSKDTSYEQYF.

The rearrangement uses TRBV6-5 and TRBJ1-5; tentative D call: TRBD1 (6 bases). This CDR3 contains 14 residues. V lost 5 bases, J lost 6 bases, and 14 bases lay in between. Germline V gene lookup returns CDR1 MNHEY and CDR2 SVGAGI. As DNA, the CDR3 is TGTGCCAGCAGTACAGGGATGGGTTCTCAGCCCCAGCATTTT. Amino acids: CASSTGMGSQPQHF.

The CDR3, as DNA: TGTGCCACCAGCAGGACAAAGACAGGGAGTGCGTTGGGGGCTTTCTTT. Translating gives CATSRTKTGSALGAFF. V is TRBV15 and J is TRBJ1-1, with 7 bases aligning to TRBD1. CDR1 is LNHNV, CDR2 YYDKDF, per germline (reference sequence). The CDR3 is made up of 16 amino acids. V dropped 3 bases and J dropped 11; count of bases not matched to a gene: 18.

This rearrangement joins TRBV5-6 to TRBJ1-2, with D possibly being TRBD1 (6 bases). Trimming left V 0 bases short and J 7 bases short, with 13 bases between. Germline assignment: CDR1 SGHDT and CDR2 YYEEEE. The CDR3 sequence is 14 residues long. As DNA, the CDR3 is TGTGCCAGCAGCTTGGCAGGGGTTGCGGGTGGCTACACCTTC. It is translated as CASSLAGVAGGYTF.

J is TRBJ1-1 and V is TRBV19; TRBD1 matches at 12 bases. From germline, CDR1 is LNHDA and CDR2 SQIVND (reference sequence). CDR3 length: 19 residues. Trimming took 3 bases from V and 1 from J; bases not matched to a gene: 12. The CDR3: CASSILRGGQGAKNTEAFF. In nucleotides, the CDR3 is TGTGCCAGTAGTATCCTAAGAGGGGGACAGGGGGCCAAGAACACTGAAGCTTTCTTT.

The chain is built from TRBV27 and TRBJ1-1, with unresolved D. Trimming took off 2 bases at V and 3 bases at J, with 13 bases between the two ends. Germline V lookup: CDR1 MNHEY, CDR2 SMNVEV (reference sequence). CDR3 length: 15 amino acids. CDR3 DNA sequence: TGTGCCAGCAGTTTAACGCCCATAATAGACACTGAAGCTTTCTTT. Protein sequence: CASSLTPIIDTEAFF.

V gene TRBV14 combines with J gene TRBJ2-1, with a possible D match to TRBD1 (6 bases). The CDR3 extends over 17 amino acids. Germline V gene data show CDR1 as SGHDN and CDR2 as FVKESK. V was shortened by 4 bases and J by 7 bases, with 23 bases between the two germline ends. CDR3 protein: CASSPVPDASQGNEQFF. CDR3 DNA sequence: TGTGCCAGCAGCCCCGTCCCGGACGCAAGCCAGGGGAATGAGCAGTTCTTC.

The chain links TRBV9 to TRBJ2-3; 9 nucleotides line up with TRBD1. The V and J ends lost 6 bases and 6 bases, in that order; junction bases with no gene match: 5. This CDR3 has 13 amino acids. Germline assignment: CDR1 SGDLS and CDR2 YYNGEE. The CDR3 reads CASKGQGGDTQYF. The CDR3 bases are TGTGCCAGCAAGGGACAGGGCGGGGATACGCAGTATTTT.

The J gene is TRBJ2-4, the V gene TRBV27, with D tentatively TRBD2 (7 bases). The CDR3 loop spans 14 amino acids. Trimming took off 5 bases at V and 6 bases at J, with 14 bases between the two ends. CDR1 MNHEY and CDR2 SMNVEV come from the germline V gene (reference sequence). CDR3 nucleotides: TGTGCCAGCAGTCCAAAGGGGGGGCGAAACATTCAGTACTTC. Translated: CASSPKGGRNIQYF.

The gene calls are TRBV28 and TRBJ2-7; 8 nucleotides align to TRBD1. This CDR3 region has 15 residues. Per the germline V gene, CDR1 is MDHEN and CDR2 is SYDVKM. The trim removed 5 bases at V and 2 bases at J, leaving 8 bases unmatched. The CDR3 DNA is TGTGCCAGCAGTCTGTTAAGACAGGGGACCTACGAGCAGTACTTC. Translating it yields CASSLLRQGTYEQYF. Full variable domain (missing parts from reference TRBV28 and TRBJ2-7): DVKVTQSSRYLVKRTGEKVFLECVQDMDHENMFWYRQDPGLGLRLIYFSYDVKMKEKGDIPEGYSVSREKKERFSLILESASTNQTSMYLCASSLLRQGTYEQYFGPGTRLTVT.

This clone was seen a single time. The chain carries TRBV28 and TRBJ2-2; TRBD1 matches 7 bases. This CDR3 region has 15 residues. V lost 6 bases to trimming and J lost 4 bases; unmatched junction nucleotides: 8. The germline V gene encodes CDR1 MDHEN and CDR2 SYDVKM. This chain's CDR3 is CASSSIGTATGELFF. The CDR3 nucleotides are TGTGCCAGCAGCTCAATTGGGACAGCCACCGGGGAGCTGTTTTTT.

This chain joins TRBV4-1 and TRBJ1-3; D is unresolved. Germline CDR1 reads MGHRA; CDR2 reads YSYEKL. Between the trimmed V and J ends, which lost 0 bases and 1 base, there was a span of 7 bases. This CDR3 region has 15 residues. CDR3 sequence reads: CASSQEADSGNTIYF. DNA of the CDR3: TGCGCCAGCAGCCAAGAAGCGGATTCTGGAAACACCATATATTTT.

Here the CDR3 DNA reads TGTGCCAGCACCCCCACCCCCCTAGGGGCGCAAGAGACCCAGTACTTC. The encoded protein is CASTPTPLGAQETQYF. The chain has TRBV28 and TRBJ2-5, with a tentative D call TRBD1 (5 bases). Germline V gives CDR1 MDHEN, CDR2 SYDVKM. This CDR3 spans 16 amino acids. The V and J ends lost 7 bases and 2 bases respectively, with 20 bases between them.

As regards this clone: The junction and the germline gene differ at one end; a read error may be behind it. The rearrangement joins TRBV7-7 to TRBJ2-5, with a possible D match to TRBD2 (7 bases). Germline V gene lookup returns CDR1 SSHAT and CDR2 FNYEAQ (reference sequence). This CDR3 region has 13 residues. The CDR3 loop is CASSFRRGGDQYF. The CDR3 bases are TGTGCTAGCAGCTTCAGGAGGGGGGGTGACCAGTACTTC. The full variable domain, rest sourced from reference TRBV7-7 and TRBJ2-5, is GAGVSQSPRYKVTKRGQDVTLRCDPISSHATLYWYQQALGQGPEFLTYFNYEAQPDKSGLPSDRFSAERPEGSISTLTIQRTEQRDSAMYRCASSFRRGGDQYFGPGTRLLVL.

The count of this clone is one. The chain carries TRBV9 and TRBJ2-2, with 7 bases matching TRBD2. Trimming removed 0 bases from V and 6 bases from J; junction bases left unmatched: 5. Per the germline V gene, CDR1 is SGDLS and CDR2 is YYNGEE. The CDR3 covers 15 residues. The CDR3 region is CASSVVAGDSGELFF. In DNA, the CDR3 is TGTGCCAGCAGCGTAGTTGCGGGAGATTCCGGGGAGCTGTTTTTT.

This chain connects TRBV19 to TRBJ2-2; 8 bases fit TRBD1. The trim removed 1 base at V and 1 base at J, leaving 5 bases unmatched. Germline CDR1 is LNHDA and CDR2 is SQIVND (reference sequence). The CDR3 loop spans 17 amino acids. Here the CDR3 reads CASSIVTGTGNTGELFF. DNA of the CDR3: TGTGCCAGTAGTATAGTTACCGGGACAGGGAACACCGGGGAGCTGTTTTTT.

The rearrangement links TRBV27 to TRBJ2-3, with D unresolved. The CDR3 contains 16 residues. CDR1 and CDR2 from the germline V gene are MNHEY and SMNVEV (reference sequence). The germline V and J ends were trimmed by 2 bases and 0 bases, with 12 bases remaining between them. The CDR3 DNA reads TGTGCCAGCAGTTTAGGTGGCGGCATCAGCACAGATACGCAGTATTTT. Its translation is CASSLGGGISTDTQYF.